This T cell receptor beta chain was retrieved from a study of T cell repertoires in cytomegalovirus infection. Study-level results: HLA-C-restricted CMV-specific TCR beta clonotypes prevailed in the ex vivo response.

TCRdb used MiXCR to reprocess the reads, holding one entry per CDR3 protein. The sample holds around 180,000 distinct CDR3 sequences; approximately 20% are singletons and the top ten take around 2.7%. On this clonotype itself: Its specificity is not known.

The receptor was isolated from a human donor in good health (CMV status not recorded). Some clones in this sample may be carry-over from other donors' samples. Sequenced sample: PBMCs.

The CDR3 sequence: CASSGGQGHYNEQFF. For the CDR3, the DNA is TGTGCCAGCAGTGGGGGACAGGGTCACTACAATGAGCAGTTCTTC. This chain uses TRBV2 with TRBJ2-1; TRBD1 aligns across 9 bases. The CDR3 is 15 amino acids. J lost 3 bases, V lost 4 bases, and 4 bases had no gene match. Germline lookup yields CDR1 SNHLY and CDR2 FYNNEI.